One and the same sample provided the 29 T cell receptor beta chains below, sequenced in a study of T-cell memory formation after mild COVID-19. TCRdb independently ran MiXCR on the 5' RACE reads; one entry per CDR3 protein. The data contain roughly 300,000 distinct CDR3 sequences, 7% to 10% of them singletons. Material for sequencing was PBMCs or a T cell subset sorted from them (not recorded which). The receptors shown here come from a man in his late teens or twenties who had mild COVID-19 (a few samples of this study predate the infection). Cell type and time point are not known.

This clonotype was counted between two and nine times. The chain uses TRBV29-1 and TRBJ2-7; tentatively, D is TRBD1 (5 bases). The CDR3 consists of 12 residues. CDR1 and CDR2 from the germline V gene are SQVTM and ANQGSEA. Trimming removed 7 bases from V and 2 bases from J, with 12 bases in between. This CDR3 is CSAVGAAYEQYV. In DNA form, the CDR3 reads TGCAGCGCTGTTGGGGCAGCCTACGAGCAGTACGTC.

This clonotype was detected ten times or more. This chain joins TRBV3-1 and TRBJ2-1, with D possibly matching TRBD2 (6 bases). Germline V gene sequence: CDR1 LGHDT, CDR2 YNNKEL (reference sequence). This CDR3 has 16 residues. The ends were cut back, 3 bases at V and 7 bases at J, with 19 bases in the middle. The CDR3 region has the DNA TGTGCCAGCAGCCAGACCCCTAGCGTACTTGGGAATGAGCAGTTCTTC. Translated: CASSQTPSVLGNEQFF.

In its sample, this clonotype was seen a few times. The chain joins TRBV4-1 to TRBJ1-6; 10 bases are a match to TRBD1. CDR1 is MGHRA and CDR2 is YSYEKL in the germline V gene. V trimming: 4 bases; J trimming: 7 bases; junction bases outside the gene matches: 4. The CDR3 is 15 amino acids. The CDR3 DNA follows: TGCGCCAGCAGCCGAAGGGGACAGGGGAATTCACCCCTCCACTTT. Translating it yields CASSRRGQGNSPLHF.

The rearrangement joins TRBV6-5 to TRBJ1-6, with 8 bases identical to TRBD1. CDR1 is MNHEY and CDR2 is SVGAGI in the germline V gene. The length of the CDR3 is 18 residues. V lost 0 bases and J lost 6; bases outside the gene matches: 10. DNA for the CDR3: TGTGCCAGCAGTTACTCGACCGGGACAGGAAAGGCTAATTCACCCCTCCACTTT. Amino acid sequence: CASSYSTGTGKANSPLHF.

CDR3 DNA: TGTGCCAGCAGGCCACGTAAGGGACAGCGAAATGGCTACACCTTC. It yields the protein CASRPRKGQRNGYTF. The V gene is TRBV7-9, the J gene TRBJ1-2; 7 positions agree with TRBD1. The germline CDR1 and CDR2 sequences are SEHNR and FQNEAQ (reference sequence). CDR3 length: 15 amino acids. Trimming took 6 bases from V and 6 from J; bases not matched to a gene: 13.

Here the CDR3 reads CASSFSSGGNTGELFF. The CDR3, as DNA: TGTGCCAGCAGCTTCTCTAGCGGGGGTAACACCGGGGAGCTGTTTTTT. The chain uses TRBV13 and TRBJ2-2, with 10 bases that match TRBD2. The V segment lost 3 bases and the J segment 2 bases; nucleotides outside the gene matches: 3. This CDR3 has 16 amino acids. Germline CDR1 PRHDT, CDR2 FYEKMQ (reference sequence).

In its sample, this clonotype was seen a few times. The rearrangement joins TRBV7-9 to TRBJ2-2, with D hard to call. V was pared by 5 bases and J by 6 bases, with 22 bases between. Germline loops: CDR1 SEHNR, CDR2 FQNEAQ (reference sequence). The CDR3 is 17 residues long. DNA of the CDR3: TGTGCCAGCAGCCCTCGACGATGGTTCGATTTTTCCGGGGAGCTGTTTTTT. It translates to CASSPRRWFDFSGELFF. The full variable domain, rest sourced from reference TRBV7-9 and TRBJ2-2, is DTGVSQNPRHKITKRGQNVTFRCDPISEHNRLYWYRQTLGQGPEFLTYFQNEAQLEKSRLLSDRFSAERPKGSFSTLEIQRTEQGDSAMYLCASSPRRWFDFSGELFFGEGSRLTVL.

This clonotype showed up just a few times. This chain connects TRBV20-1 to TRBJ2-3; 11 bases match TRBD2. Germline V lookup: CDR1 DFQATT, CDR2 SNEGSKA (reference sequence). The CDR3 is made up of 16 amino acids. V lost 7 bases to trimming and J lost 6 bases; unmatched junction nucleotides: 15. The CDR3 sequence is CSVAPLAGGPRDTQYF. DNA of the CDR3: TGCAGTGTTGCCCCTTTAGCGGGGGGGCCGAGGGATACGCAGTATTTT.

This chain connects TRBV5-1 to TRBJ1-2; a weak D match, TRBD1 (6 bases). The CDR3 covers 14 residues. Per germline, CDR1 SGHRS and CDR2 YFSETQ. Trimming took 0 bases from V and 6 from J, leaving 12 bases between them. CDR3 sequence: CASSLGASGDGYTF. The CDR3 DNA reads as TGCGCCAGCAGCTTGGGGGCCTCAGGGGATGGCTACACCTTC.

This clonotype was picked up a small number of times. The chain employs TRBV20-1 and TRBJ1-1; D unresolved. Trimming cost V 2 bases and J 0 bases, with 7 bases left between them. Looked up from germline, CDR1 is DFQATT and CDR2 is SNEGSKA (reference sequence). This CDR3 is built from 13 residues. CDR3 sequence (DNA): TGCAGTGCTAGAAGACACCTGAACACTGAAGCTTTCTTT. Translated, it gives CSARRHLNTEAFF.

This clonotype was detected many times. The chain recombines TRBV20-1 with TRBJ1-6; TRBD1 matches at 10 bases. V gave up 5 bases and J gave up 7 bases; unmatched junction bases: 5. The CDR3 runs 14 residues. Germline CDR1 reads DFQATT; CDR2 reads SNEGSKA (reference sequence). CDR3 coding DNA: TGCAGTGCTCCGACAGGGGGCATAAATTCACCCCTCCACTTT. Its protein is CSAPTGGINSPLHF.

This clonotype came up many times. The chain has TRBV5-4 and TRBJ2-3; TRBD1 aligns across 7 bases. The CDR3 extends over 15 amino acids. V was pared by 0 bases and J by 2 bases, with 3 bases of the junction left unmatched. Germline lookup yields CDR1 SGHNT and CDR2 YYREEE (reference sequence). DNA for the CDR3: TGTGCCAGCAGCTTGGACAGGGGCCTCACAGATACGCAGTATTTT. Residues: CASSLDRGLTDTQYF.

This clonotype was counted a few times. This rearrangement joins TRBV29-1 to TRBJ1-5, with D tentatively TRBD1 (5 bases). The germline V gene encodes CDR1 SQVTM and CDR2 ANQGSEA. V gave up 4 bases and J gave up 4 bases, with 8 bases separating them. The CDR3 totals 12 residues. The CDR3 DNA sequence: TGCAGCGTTGGTGGGGGGAATCAGCCCCAGCATTTT. It encodes CSVGGGNQPQHF. Using reference TRBV29-1 and TRBJ1-5 for the parts outside the CDR3, the full variable domain is SAVISQKPSRDICQRGTSLTIQCQVDSQVTMMFWYRQQPGQSLTLIATANQGSEATYESGFVIDKFPISRPNLTFSTLTVSNMSPEDSSIYLCSVGGGNQPQHFGDGTRLSIL.

This clonotype was seen more than once but under ten times. The gene calls are TRBV18 and TRBJ2-7; D perhaps matches TRBD2 (7 bases). CDR3 length equals 14 residues. Trimming pared 4 bases from V and 6 bases from J, leaving 16 bases between. The V gene's germline CDR1 is KGHSH and CDR2 LQKENI. The CDR3 sequence: CASSQGGTTGEQYF. The CDR3 nucleotides are TGTGCCAGCTCACAGGGGGGGACAACGGGCGAGCAGTACTTC.

This clonotype was seen at least ten times. The chain recombines TRBV19 with TRBJ1-5, with a tentative D call TRBD1 (6 bases). CDR3 length equals 13 residues. The germline V gene has CDR1 LNHDA and CDR2 SQIVND (reference sequence). The V gene lost 7 bases and the J gene lost 4 bases, with 11 bases spanning the gap. The CDR3 DNA follows: TGTGCCAGTACGGACAGAAGGAATCAGCCCCAGCATTTT. Protein product: CASTDRRNQPQHF.

This clonotype was observed a few times. The chain couples TRBV14 to TRBJ2-5, with D maybe TRBD2 (6 bases). CDR1 and CDR2 (germline): SGHDN, FVKESK. Trimming stripped 5 bases from V and 7 bases from J, with 17 bases between. This CDR3 region has 14 residues. The CDR3 here is CASSGMGRGLTQYF. Here the CDR3 DNA reads TGTGCCAGCAGCGGAATGGGACGGGGGTTGACCCAGTACTTC.

In its sample, this clonotype was seen a few times. The gene calls are TRBV25-1 and TRBJ1-5; no clear D. CDR1 MGHDK and CDR2 SYGVNS come from the germline V gene. This CDR3 region has 13 residues. Trimming cost V 6 bases and J 1 base, with 7 bases left between them. CDR3 region: CASSDISNQPQHF. CDR3 DNA: TGTGCCAGCAGCGATATCAGCAATCAGCCCCAGCATTTT.

This clonotype came up a few times. The chain employs TRBV7-3 and TRBJ2-1, with D tentatively TRBD1 (6 bases). Germline V lookup: CDR1 SGHTA, CDR2 FQGTGA. CDR3 length: 16 amino acids. V lost 4 bases and J lost 0, with 13 bases in between. The chain's CDR3 is CASSSTGTSSYNEQFF. CDR3 coding DNA: TGTGCCAGCAGCTCCACAGGGACCAGCTCCTACAATGAGCAGTTCTTC. The full variable domain, completed using reference TRBV7-3 and TRBJ2-1, is GAGVSQTPSNKVTEKGKYVELRCDPISGHTALYWYRQSLGQGPEFLIYFQGTGAADDSGLPNDRFFAVRPEGSVSTLKIQRTERGDSAVYLCASSSTGTSSYNEQFFGPGTRLTVL.

The table lists this clonotype with many counts. The chain links TRBV19 to TRBJ1-2, with 9 positions matching TRBD1. The CDR3 runs to 14 residues. Germline V gene sequence: CDR1 LNHDA, CDR2 SQIVND (reference sequence). Trimming took 6 bases from V and 4 from J; bases not matched to a gene: 6. CDR3 sequence reads: CASRAGTGLYGYTF. The CDR3 nucleotides are TGTGCCAGTAGGGCCGGGACAGGGCTCTATGGCTACACCTTC.

The CDR3 nucleotides read TGTGCCAGCAGTTTGGGACAGGGCCCCTACTCCTACAATGAGCAGTTCTTC. It is translated as CASSLGQGPYSYNEQFF. J is TRBJ2-1 and V is TRBV12-3 or TRBV12-4; 9 nucleotides agree with TRBD1. The CDR3 runs to 17 residues. The junction had 6 bases not matched to a gene; V was cut back by 3 bases and J by 0 bases.

The chain carries TRBV11-2 and TRBJ2-3; TRBD1 is a possible D gene (6 bases). The CDR3 spans 13 residues. The V gene's germline CDR1 is SGHAT and CDR2 FQNNGV. Trimming stripped 6 bases from V and 7 bases from J, with 14 bases between. The DNA for the CDR3 is TGTGCCAGCAGTCCACGACAGGACTATACGCAGTATTTT. Its protein is CASSPRQDYTQYF.

The CDR3 DNA sequence: TGCGCCAGCAGCCCCCGTGGACAGGTTAGCACAGATACGCAGTATTTT. This codes for CASSPRGQVSTDTQYF. The rearrangement links TRBV4-1 to TRBJ2-3; TRBD1 matches 7 bases. Germline lookup yields CDR1 MGHRA and CDR2 YSYEKL. The V segment lost 4 bases and the J segment 0 bases; nucleotides outside the gene matches: 7. This CDR3 is built from 16 residues.

This clonotype showed up just a few times. This chain connects TRBV12-3 or TRBV12-4 to TRBJ1-1; weak D call: TRBD1 (5 bases). The V end was cut by 2 bases, the J end by 9 bases, with 10 bases between. The CDR3 spans 12 residues. DNA for the CDR3: TGTGCCAGCAGTTTACGGACACTCAAAGCTTTCTTT. As protein: CASSLRTLKAFF.

This clonotype was observed a few times. The chain is built from TRBV7-2 and TRBJ2-7, with D perhaps TRBD1 or TRBD2 (5 bases each). Germline V gives CDR1 SGHTA, CDR2 FQGNSA. V was shortened by 6 bases and J by 2 bases, with 14 bases between the two germline ends. The CDR3 is 14 residues long. The CDR3 coding sequence is TGTGCCAGCAGACAAGGGACGGAGACCTACGAGCAGTACTTC. This translates into CASRQGTETYEQYF.

This chain uses TRBV5-1 with TRBJ2-2; 10 bases match TRBD1. Germline V gene data show CDR1 as SGHRS and CDR2 as YFSETQ. Trimming at V came to 0 bases and at J to 5 bases, leaving 7 bases not matched to a gene. This CDR3 comprises 17 residues. CDR3 sequence: CASSLGPRTGGTGELFF. In DNA, the CDR3 is TGCGCCAGCAGCTTGGGGCCCCGGACAGGGGGGACCGGGGAGCTGTTTTTT.

Comment on this clonotype: Mismatch with germline at one junction end may stem from a read error. The CDR3 protein is CSSSYGQRTGELFF. The CDR3 nucleotides are TGTTCCAGCAGCTACGGACAGCGGACCGGGGAGCTGTTTTTT. The chain has TRBV5-4 and TRBJ2-2; maybe TRBD1 (6 bases). Germline CDR1 SGHNT, CDR2 YYREEE (reference sequence). This CDR3 region has 14 residues.

V gene TRBV7-2 combines with J gene TRBJ2-5; 9 bases align to TRBD2. This CDR3 spans 18 amino acids. V shed 2 bases and J 0 bases; nucleotides not matched to a gene: 10. The germline V gene has CDR1 SGHTA and CDR2 FQGNSA. CDR3 loop: CASSLSVAGAGYQETQYF. The CDR3 DNA reads TGTGCCAGCAGCTTATCGGTAGCGGGGGCTGGGTACCAAGAGACCCAGTACTTC.

This clonotype was counted at least ten times. This chain links TRBV25-1 with TRBJ2-3; D not resolved. Per the germline V gene, CDR1 is MGHDK and CDR2 is SYGVNS. Trimming removed 6 bases from V and 2 bases from J, with 12 bases in between. CDR3 length: 14 amino acids. As DNA, the CDR3 is TGTGCCAGCAGGCCCCAGGTCCCCACAGATACGCAGTATTTT. Translated, it gives CASRPQVPTDTQYF.

This chain links TRBV4-1 with TRBJ1-1; 8 bases align to TRBD1. The CDR3 runs to 15 residues. The trim removed 4 bases at V and 5 bases at J, leaving 9 bases unmatched. Per the germline V gene, CDR1 is MGHRA and CDR2 is YSYEKL. The CDR3 sequence: CASSPRQGMRTEAFF. The CDR3 region has the DNA TGCGCCAGCAGCCCCAGACAGGGGATGAGAACTGAAGCTTTCTTT.